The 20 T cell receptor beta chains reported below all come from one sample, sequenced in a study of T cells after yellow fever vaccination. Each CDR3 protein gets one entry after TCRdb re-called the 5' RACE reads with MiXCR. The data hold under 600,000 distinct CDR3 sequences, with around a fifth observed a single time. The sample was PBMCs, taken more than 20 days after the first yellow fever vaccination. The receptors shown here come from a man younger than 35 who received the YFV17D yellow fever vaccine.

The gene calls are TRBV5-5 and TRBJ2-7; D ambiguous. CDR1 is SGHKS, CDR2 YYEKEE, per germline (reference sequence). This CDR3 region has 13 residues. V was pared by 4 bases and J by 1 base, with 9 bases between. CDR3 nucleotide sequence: TGTGCCAGCAGCATGCGGATGTCCTACGAGCAGTACGTC. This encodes CASSMRMSYEQYV.

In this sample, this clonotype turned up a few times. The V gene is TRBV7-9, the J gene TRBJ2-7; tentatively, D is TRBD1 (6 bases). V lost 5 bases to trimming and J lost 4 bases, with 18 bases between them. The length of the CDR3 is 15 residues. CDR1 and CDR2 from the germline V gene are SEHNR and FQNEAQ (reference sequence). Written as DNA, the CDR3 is TGTGCCAGCAGCCACCGGGGTGGGGGCGGATACGAGCAGTACTTC. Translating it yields CASSHRGGGGYEQYF.

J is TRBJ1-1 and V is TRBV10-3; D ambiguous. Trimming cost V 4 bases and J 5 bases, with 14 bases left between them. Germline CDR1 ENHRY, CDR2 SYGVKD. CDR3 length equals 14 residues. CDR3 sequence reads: CAISVAGWATEAFF. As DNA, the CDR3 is TGTGCCATCAGTGTTGCGGGGTGGGCAACTGAAGCTTTCTTT.

Written as DNA, the CDR3 is TGCAGTGCTGCACCGACTAGCGGGGGGATCACAGATACGCAGTATTTT. It is translated as CSAAPTSGGITDTQYF. The chain links TRBV20-1 to TRBJ2-3; 13 bases line up with TRBD2. CDR3 size: 16 residues. V was pared by 5 bases and J by 2 bases, with 7 bases of the junction left unmatched. Per germline, CDR1 DFQATT and CDR2 SNEGSKA (reference sequence).

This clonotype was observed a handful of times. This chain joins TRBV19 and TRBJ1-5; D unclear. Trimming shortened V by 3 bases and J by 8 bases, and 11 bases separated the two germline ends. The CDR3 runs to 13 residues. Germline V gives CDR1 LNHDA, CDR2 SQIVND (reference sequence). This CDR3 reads CASSMVGGKPQHF. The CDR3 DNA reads TGTGCCAGTAGTATGGTTGGTGGAAAGCCCCAGCATTTT. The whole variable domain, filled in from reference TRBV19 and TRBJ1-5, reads DGGITQSPKYLFRKEGQNVTLSCEQNLNHDAMYWYRQDPGQGLRLIYYSQIVNDFQKGDIAEGYSVSREKKESFPLTVTSAQKNPTAFYLCASSMVGGKPQHFGDGTRLSIL.

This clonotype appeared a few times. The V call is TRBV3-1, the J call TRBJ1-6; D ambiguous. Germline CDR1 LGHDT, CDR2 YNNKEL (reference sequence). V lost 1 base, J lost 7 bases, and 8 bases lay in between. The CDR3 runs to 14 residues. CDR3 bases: TGTGCCAGCAGCCAAGGACTGTGGAATTCACCCCTCCACTTT. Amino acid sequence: CASSQGLWNSPLHF.

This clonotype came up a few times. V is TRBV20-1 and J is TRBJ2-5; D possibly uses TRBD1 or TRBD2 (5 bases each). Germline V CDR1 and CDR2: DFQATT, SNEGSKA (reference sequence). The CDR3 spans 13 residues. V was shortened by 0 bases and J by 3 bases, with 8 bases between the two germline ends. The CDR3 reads CSAREGVKETQYF. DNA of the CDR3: TGCAGTGCTAGAGAGGGGGTCAAAGAGACCCAGTACTTC.

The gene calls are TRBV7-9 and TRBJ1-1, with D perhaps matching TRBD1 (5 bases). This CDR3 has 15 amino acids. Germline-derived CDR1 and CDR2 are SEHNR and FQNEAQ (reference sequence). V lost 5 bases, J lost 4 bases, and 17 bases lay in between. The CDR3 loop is CASSPPRTGGTEAFF. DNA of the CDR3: TGTGCCAGCAGCCCCCCGAGGACTGGGGGCACTGAAGCTTTCTTT. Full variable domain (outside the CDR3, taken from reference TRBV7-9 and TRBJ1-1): DTGVSQNPRHKITKRGQNVTFRCDPISEHNRLYWYRQTLGQGPEFLTYFQNEAQLEKSRLLSDRFSAERPKGSFSTLEIQRTEQGDSAMYLCASSPPRTGGTEAFFGQGTRLTVV.

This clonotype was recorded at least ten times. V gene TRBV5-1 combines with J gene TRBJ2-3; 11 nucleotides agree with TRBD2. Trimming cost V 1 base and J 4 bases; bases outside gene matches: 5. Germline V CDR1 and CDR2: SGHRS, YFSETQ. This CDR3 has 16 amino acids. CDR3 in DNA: TGCGCCAGCAGCTTGTCTCGACTAGCGGGGTCAGATACGCAGTATTTT. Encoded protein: CASSLSRLAGSDTQYF.

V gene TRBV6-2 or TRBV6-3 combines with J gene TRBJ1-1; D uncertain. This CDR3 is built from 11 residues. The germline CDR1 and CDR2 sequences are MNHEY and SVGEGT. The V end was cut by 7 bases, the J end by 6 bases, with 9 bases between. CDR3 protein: CASTLGPEAFF. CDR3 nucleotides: TGTGCCAGCACCCTAGGACCTGAAGCTTTCTTT.

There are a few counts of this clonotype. The CDR3 DNA reads TGTGCCAGCAGCCACGCCGGGTACAATGAGCAGTTCTTC. Its protein product is CASSHAGYNEQFF. The rearrangement uses TRBV11-1 and TRBJ2-1; D not certain. This CDR3 spans 13 amino acids. The V gene's germline CDR1 is SGHAT and CDR2 FQDESV (reference sequence). Between the trimmed V and J ends, which lost 5 bases and 4 bases, there was a span of 9 bases.

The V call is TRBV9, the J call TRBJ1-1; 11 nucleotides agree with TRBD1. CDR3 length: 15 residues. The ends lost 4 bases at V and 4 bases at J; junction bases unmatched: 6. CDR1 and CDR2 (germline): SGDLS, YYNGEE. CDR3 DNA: TGTGCCAGCAGCAGGACAGGGGGCGCATCCACTGAAGCTTTCTTT. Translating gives CASSRTGGASTEAFF.

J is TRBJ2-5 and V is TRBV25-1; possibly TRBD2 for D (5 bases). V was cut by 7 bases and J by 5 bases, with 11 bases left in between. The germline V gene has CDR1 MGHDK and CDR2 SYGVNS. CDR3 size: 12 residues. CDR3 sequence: CASKEVGETQYF. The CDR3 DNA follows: TGTGCCAGCAAGGAGGTCGGGGAGACCCAGTACTTC.

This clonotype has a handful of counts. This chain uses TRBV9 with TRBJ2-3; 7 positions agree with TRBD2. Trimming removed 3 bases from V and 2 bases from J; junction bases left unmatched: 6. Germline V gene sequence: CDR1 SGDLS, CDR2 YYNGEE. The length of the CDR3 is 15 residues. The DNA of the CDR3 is TGTGCCAGCAGCGCCGCGGGACTACTCACAGATACGCAGTATTTT. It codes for CASSAAGLLTDTQYF.

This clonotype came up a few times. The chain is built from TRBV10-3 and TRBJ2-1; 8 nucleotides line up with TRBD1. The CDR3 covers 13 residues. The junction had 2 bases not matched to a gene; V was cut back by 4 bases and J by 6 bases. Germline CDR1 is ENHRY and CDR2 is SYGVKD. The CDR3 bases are TGTGCCATCAGTGGAGACAGGGGCAATGAGCAGTTCTTC. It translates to CAISGDRGNEQFF.

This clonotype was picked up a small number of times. DNA of the CDR3: TGCAGTGCTAGAGGTTCCGGGAACACCGGGGAGCTGTTTTTT. Its protein is CSARGSGNTGELFF. The chain recombines TRBV20-1 with TRBJ2-2; D not certain. Germline CDR1 reads DFQATT; CDR2 reads SNEGSKA (reference sequence). The CDR3 runs 14 residues. V was trimmed by 1 base and J by 1 base, leaving 7 bases between them.

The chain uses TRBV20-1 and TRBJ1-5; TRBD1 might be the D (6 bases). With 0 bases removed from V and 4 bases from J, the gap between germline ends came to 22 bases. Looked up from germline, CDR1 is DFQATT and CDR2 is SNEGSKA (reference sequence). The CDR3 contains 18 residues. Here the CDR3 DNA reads TGCAGTGCTAGAGATCCCCTCGGGGCACAGGGATTAAATCAGCCCCAGCATTTT. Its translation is CSARDPLGAQGLNQPQHF.

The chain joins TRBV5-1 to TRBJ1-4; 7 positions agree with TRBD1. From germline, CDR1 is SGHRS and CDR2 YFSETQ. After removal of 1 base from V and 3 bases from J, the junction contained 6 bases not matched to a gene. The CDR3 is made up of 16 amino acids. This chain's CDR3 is CASSLLPGQSNEKLFF. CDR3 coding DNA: TGCGCCAGCAGCTTGCTCCCGGGACAGTCTAATGAAAAACTGTTTTTT.

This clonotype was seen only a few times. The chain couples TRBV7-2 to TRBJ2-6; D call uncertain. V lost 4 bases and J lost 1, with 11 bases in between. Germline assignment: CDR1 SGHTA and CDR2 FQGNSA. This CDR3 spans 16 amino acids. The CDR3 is CASSSGWSSGANVLTF. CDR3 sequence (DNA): TGTGCCAGCAGCTCAGGATGGAGTTCTGGGGCCAACGTCCTGACTTTC. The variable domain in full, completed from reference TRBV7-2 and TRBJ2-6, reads GAGVSQSPSNKVTEKGKDVELRCDPISGHTALYWYRQSLGQGLEFLIYFQGNSAPDKSGLPSDRFSAERTGGSVSTLTIQRTQQEDSAVYLCASSSGWSSGANVLTFGAGSRLTVL.

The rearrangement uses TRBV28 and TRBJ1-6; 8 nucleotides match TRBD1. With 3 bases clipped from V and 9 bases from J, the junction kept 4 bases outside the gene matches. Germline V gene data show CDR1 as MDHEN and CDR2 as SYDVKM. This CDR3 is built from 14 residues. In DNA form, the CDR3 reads TGTGCCAGCAGTTTGGGACAGGCAACTTCACCCCTCCACTTT. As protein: CASSLGQATSPLHF. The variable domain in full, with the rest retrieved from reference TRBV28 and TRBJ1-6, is DVKVTQSSRYLVKRTGEKVFLECVQDMDHENMFWYRQDPGLGLRLIYFSYDVKMKEKGDIPEGYSVSREKKERFSLILESASTNQTSMYLCASSLGQATSPLHFGNGTRLTVT.